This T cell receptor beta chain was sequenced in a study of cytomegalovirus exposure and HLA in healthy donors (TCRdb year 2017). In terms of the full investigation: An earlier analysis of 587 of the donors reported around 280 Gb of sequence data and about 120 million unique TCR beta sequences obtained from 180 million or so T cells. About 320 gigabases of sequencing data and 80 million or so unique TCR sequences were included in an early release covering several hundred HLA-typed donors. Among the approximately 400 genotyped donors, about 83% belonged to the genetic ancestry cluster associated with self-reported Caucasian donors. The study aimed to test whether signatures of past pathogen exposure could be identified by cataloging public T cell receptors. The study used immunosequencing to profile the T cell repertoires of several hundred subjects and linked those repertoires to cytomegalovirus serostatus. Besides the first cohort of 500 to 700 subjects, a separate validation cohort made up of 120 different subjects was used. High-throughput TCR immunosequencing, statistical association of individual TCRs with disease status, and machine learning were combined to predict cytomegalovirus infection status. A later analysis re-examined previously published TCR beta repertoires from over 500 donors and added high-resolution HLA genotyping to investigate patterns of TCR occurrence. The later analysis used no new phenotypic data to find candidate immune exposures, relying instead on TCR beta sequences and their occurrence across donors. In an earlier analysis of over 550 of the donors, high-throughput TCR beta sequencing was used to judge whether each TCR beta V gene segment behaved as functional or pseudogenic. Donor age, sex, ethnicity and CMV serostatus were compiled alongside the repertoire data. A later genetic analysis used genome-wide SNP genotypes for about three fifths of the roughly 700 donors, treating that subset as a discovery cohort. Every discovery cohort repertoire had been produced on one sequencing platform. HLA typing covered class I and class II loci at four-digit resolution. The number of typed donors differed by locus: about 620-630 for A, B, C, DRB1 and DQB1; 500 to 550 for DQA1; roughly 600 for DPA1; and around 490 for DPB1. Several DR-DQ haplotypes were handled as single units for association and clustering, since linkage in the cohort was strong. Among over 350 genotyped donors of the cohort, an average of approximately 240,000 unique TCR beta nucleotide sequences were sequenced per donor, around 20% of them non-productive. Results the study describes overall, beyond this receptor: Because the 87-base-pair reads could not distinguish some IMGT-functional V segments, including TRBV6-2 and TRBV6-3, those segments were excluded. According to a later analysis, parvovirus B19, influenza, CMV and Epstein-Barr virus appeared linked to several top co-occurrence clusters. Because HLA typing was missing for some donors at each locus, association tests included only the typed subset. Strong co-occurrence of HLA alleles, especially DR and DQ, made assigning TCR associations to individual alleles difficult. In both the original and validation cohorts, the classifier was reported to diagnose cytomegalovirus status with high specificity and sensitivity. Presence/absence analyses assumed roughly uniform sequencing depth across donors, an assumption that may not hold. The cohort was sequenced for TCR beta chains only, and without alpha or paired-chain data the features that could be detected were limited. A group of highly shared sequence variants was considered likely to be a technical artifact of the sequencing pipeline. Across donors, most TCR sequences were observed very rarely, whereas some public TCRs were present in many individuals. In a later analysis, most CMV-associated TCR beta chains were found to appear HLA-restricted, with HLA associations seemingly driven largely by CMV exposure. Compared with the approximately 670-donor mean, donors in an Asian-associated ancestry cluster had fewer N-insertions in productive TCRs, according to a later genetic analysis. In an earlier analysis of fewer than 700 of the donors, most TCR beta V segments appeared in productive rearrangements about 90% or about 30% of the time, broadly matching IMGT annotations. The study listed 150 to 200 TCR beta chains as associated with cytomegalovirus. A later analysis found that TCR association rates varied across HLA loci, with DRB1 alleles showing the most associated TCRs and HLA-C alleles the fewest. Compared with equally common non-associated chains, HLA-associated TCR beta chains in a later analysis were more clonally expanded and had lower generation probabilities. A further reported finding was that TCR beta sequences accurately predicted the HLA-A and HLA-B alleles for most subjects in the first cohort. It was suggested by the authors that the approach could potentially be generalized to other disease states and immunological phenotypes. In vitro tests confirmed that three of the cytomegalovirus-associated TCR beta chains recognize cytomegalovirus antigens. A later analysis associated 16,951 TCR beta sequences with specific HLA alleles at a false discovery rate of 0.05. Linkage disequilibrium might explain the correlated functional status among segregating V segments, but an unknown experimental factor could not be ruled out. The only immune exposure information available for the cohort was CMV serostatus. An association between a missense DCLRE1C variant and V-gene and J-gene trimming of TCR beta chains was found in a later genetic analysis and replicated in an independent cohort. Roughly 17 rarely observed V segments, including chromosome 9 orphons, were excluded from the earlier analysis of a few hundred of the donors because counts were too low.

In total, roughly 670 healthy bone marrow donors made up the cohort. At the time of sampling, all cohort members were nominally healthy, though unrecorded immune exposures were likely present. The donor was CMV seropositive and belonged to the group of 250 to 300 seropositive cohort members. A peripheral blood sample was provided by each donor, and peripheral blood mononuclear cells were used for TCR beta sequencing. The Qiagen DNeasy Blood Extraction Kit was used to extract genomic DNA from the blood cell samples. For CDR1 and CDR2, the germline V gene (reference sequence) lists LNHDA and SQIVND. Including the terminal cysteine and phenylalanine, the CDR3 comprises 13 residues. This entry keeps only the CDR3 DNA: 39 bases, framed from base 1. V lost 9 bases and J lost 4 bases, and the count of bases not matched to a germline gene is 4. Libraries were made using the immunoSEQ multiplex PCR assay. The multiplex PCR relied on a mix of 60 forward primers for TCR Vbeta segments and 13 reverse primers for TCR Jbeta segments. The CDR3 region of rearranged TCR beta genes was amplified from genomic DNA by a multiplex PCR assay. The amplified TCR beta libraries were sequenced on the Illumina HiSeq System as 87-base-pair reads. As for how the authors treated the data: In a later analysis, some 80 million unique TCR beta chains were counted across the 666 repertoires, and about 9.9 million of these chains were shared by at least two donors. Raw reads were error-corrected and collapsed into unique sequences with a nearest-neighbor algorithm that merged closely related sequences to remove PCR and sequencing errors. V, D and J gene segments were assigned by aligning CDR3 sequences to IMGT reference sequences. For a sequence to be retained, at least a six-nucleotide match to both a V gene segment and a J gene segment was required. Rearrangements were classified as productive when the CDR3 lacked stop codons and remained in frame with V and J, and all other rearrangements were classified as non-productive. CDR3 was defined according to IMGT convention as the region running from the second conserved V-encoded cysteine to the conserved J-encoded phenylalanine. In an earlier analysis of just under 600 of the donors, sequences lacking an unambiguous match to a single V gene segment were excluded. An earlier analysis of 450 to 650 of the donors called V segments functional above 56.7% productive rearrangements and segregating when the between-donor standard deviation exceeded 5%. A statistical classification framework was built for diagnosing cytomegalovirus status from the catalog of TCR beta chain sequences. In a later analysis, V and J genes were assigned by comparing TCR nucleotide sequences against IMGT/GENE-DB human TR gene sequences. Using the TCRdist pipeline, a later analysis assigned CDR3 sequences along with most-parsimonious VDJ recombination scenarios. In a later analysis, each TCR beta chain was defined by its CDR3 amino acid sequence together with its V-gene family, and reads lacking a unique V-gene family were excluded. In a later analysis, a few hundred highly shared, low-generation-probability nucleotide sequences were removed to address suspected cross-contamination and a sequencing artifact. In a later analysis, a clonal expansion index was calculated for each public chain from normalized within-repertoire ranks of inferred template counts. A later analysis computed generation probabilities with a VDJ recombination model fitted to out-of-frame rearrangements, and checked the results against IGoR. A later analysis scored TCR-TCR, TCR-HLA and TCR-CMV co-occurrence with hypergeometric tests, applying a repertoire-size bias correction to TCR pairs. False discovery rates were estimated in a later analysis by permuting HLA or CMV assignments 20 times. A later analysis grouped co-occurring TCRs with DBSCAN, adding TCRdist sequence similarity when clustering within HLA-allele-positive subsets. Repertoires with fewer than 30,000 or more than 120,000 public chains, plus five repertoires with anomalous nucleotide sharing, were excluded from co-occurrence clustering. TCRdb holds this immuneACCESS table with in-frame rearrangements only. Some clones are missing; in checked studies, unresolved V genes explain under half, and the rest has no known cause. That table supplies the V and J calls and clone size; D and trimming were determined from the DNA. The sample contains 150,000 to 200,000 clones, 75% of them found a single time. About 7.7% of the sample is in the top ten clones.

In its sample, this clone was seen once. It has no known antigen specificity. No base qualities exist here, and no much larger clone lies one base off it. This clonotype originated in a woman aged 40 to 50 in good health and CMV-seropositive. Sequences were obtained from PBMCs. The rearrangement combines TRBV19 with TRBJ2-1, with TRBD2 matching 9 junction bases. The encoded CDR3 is CASTLAGYNEQFF. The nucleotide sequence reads TGTGCCAGCACCCTAGCGGGGTACAATGAGCAGTTCTTC.